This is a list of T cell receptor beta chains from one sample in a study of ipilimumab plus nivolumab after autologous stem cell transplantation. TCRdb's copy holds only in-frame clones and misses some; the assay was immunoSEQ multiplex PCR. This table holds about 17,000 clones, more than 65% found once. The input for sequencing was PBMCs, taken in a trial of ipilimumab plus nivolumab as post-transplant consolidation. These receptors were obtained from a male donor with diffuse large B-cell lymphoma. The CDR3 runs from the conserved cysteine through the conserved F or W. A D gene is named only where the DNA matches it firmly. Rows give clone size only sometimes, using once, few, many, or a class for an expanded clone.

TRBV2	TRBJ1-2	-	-	CASKMDSFYGYTF	TGTGCCAGCAAGATGGACAGCTTCTATGGCTACACCTTC
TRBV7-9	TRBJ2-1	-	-	CASSLSRNNEQFF	TGTGCCAGCAGCTTGTCTAGAAACAATGAGCAGTTCTTC
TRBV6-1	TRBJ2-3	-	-	CASSPRRGGTDTQYF	TGTGCCAGCAGCCCCAGGAGGGGCGGCACAGATACGCAGTATTTT
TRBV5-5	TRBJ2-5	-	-	CASSLSGETQYF	TGTGCCAGCAGCTTAAGTGGGGAGACCCAGTACTTC
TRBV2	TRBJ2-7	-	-	CASDQDTAYEQYF	TGTGCCAGCGACCAGGACACCGCCTACGAGCAGTACTTC
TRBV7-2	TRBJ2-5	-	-	CASSFNRGGWETQYF	TGTGCCAGCAGCTTCAACCGAGGGGGGTGGGAGACCCAGTACTTC
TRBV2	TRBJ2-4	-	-	CASSEARRDIQYF	TGTGCCAGCAGTGAAGCACGGAGGGACATTCAGTACTTC
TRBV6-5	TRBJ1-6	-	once	CASSTNRDSPLHF	TGTGCCAGCAGCACAAACAGGGATTCACCCCTCCACTTT
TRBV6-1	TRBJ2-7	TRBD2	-	CASSARLAGDEQYF	TGTGCCAGCAGTGCCCGACTAGCGGGAGACGAGCAGTACTTC
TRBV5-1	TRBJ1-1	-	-	CASSWGAGWAAEAFF	TGCGCCAGCAGCTGGGGCGCTGGTTGGGCGGCTGAAGCTTTCTTT
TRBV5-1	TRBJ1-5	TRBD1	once	CASSRSGQGNEPQHF	TGCGCCAGCAGCCGTTCTGGACAGGGGAATGAGCCCCAGCATTTT
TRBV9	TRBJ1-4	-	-	CASSAGEGHPTQANEKLFF	TGTGCCAGCAGCGCTGGGGAGGGACACCCCACACAGGCTAATGAAAAACTGTTTTTT
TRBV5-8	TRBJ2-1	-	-	CASSLRGQGYNEQFF	TGTGCCAGCAGCTTGAGGGGTCAGGGTTACAATGAGCAGTTCTTC
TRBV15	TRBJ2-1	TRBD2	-	CATSRDLAGVEQFF	TGTGCCACCAGCAGAGATCTCGCGGGGGTAGAGCAGTTCTTC
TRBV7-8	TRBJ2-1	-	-	CASSLAEQGLGNEQFF	TGTGCCAGCAGCTTAGCCGAACAGGGTTTAGGCAATGAGCAGTTCTTC
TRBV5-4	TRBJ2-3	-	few	CATIERTSTDTQYF	TGTGCCACCATCGAGCGGACTAGCACAGATACGCAGTATTTT
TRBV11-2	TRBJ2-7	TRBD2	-	CASSLDHLAGDYEQYF	TGTGCCAGCAGCTTAGATCACCTAGCGGGGGACTACGAGCAGTACTTC
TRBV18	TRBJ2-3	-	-	CASSPPAGPGDTQYF	TGTGCCAGCTCACCACCAGCAGGGCCAGGGGATACGCAGTATTTT
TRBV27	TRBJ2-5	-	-	CASSSAGTHEETQYF	TGTGCCAGCAGTTCCGCCGGGACTCACGAAGAGACCCAGTACTTC
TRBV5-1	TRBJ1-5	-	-	CASSLVGGLGQPQHF	TGCGCCAGCAGCTTGGTAGGAGGGCTGGGTCAGCCCCAGCATTTT
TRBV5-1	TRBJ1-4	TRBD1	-	CASSLGQGKLFF	TGCGCCAGCAGCTTGGGACAGGGAAAACTGTTTTTT
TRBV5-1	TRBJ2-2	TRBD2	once	CASSLSGIVNTGELFF	TGCGCCAGCAGCTTGAGCGGGATAGTTAACACCGGGGAGCTGTTTTTT
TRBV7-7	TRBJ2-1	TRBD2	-	CASSFGGRDEQFF	TGTGCTAGCAGCTTCGGAGGGAGGGATGAGCAGTTCTTC
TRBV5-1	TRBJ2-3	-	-	CASSSLGGLDTQYF	TGCGCCAGCAGCTCGCTTGGGGGCCTGGATACGCAGTATTTT
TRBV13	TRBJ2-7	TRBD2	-	CASSLSGGSYEQYF	TGTGCCAGCAGCTTATCGGGGGGTTCCTACGAGCAGTACTTC
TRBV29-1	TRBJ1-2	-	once	CSVEDPGSNGYTF	TGCAGCGTTGAAGATCCGGGAAGTAATGGCTACACCTTC
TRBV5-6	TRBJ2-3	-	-	CASSLASMTNTQYF	TGTGCCAGCAGCTTGGCCAGCATGACAAATACGCAGTATTTT
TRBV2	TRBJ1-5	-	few	CASSKDRPGLQPQHF	TGTGCCAGCAGTAAAGACAGACCGGGCTTACAGCCCCAGCATTTT
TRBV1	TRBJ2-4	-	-	CTSSPPGGKRFDIQYF	TGCACCAGCAGCCCCCCCGGCGGGAAGCGGTTCGACATTCAGTACTTC
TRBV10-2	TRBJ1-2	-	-	CASSESSWGGNGYTF	TGCGCCAGCAGTGAGTCCTCATGGGGAGGGAATGGCTACACCTTC
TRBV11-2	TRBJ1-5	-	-	CASSPQDGNNQPQHF	TGTGCCAGCAGCCCCCAGGACGGAAACAATCAGCCCCAGCATTTT
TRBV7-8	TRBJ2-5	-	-	CASSFGGRAQETQYF	TGTGCCAGCAGCTTCGGTGGTAGGGCTCAAGAGACCCAGTACTTC
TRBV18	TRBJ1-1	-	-	CASSPRVRFTEAFF	TGTGCCAGCTCACCACGTGTTCGGTTTACTGAAGCTTTCTTT
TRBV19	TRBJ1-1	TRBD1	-	CATRQGAGSMNTEAFF	TGTGCCACCCGACAGGGGGCGGGATCTATGAACACTGAAGCTTTCTTT
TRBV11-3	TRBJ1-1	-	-	CASTRGPGDTEAFF	TGTGCCAGCACCCGAGGACCGGGGGACACTGAAGCTTTCTTT
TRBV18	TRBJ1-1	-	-	CASSPRGVVEAFF	TGTGCCAGCTCACCACGAGGAGTCGTTGAAGCTTTCTTT
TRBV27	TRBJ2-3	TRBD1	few	CASSRTGVFTDTQYF	TGTGCCAGCAGCCGAACAGGGGTATTTACAGATACGCAGTATTTT
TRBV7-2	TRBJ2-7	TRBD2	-	CASSRLAGAYEQYF	TGTGCCAGCAGCCGACTAGCGGGAGCCTACGAGCAGTACTTC
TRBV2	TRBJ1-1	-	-	CASSEYRNTEAFF	TGTGCCAGCAGTGAATACAGGAACACTGAAGCTTTCTTT
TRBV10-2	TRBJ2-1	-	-	CASSVGVAPKGNEQFF	TGCGCCAGCAGTGTGGGGGTAGCGCCAAAGGGGAATGAGCAGTTCTTC
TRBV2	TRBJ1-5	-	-	CASNGRDQPQHF	TGTGCCAGCAACGGCAGGGATCAGCCCCAGCATTTT
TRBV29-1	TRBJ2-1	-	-	CSVENSVGEQFF	TGCAGCGTTGAGAACTCCGTTGGAGAGCAGTTCTTC
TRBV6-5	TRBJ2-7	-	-	CASRTPGYEQYF	TGTGCCAGCAGAACTCCAGGCTACGAGCAGTACTTC
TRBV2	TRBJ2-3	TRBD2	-	CATRETSGSTDTQYF	TGTGCCACCCGCGAGACTAGCGGGAGCACAGATACGCAGTATTTT
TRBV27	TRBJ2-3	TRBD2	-	CASSFGAGGGIKDTQYF	TGTGCCAGCAGTTTTGGAGCGGGAGGAGGAATTAAAGATACGCAGTATTTT